A single sample gave rise to the 12 T cell receptor beta chains below, sequenced in a study of blood T cell repertoires in COVID-19. Sequencing was performed with immunoSEQ multiplex PCR; in TCRdb, only in-frame clones are kept and a portion is missing. The sample consists of approximately 12,000 clones, approximately 74% of them appearing once. Sequenced sample: peripheral blood. The receptors were sampled from a man aged 60 to 69 with COVID-19, enrolled during active disease.

This chain connects TRBV19 to TRBJ1-5; 7 positions agree with TRBD1. Germline V gene sequence: CDR1 LNHDA, CDR2 SQIVND (reference sequence). CDR3 size: 14 residues. V was pared by 7 bases and J by 5 bases, with 8 bases of the junction left unmatched. CDR3 amino acids: CASNRGQGHQPQHF. The DNA of the CDR3 is TGTGCCAGTAATAGGGGGCAGGGGCATCAGCCCCAGCATTTT.

The V call is TRBV24-1, the J call TRBJ2-3; D unresolved. V was cut by 5 bases and J by 2 bases, with 7 bases left in between. This CDR3 is 13 amino acids long. CDR1 is KGHDR and CDR2 is SFDVKD in the germline V gene. The CDR3 reads CATSGVFTDTQYF. The CDR3 region has the DNA TGTGCCACCAGTGGAGTGTTCACAGATACGCAGTATTTT.

By sample share, this clone is medium-sized. The chain couples TRBV7-2 to TRBJ2-7, with D possibly TRBD2 on 6 matching bases. Looked up from germline, CDR1 is SGHTA and CDR2 is FQGNSA. V lost 0 bases and J 1 base, leaving 13 bases between the germline ends. This CDR3 has 16 residues. The chain's CDR3 is CASSLAVGLGSYEQYF. In DNA, the CDR3 is TGTGCCAGCAGCTTAGCGGTGGGACTCGGGTCCTACGAGCAGTACTTC.

V and J are TRBV5-1 and TRBJ2-1; 9 bases fit TRBD2. The CDR3 runs to 16 residues. J gave up 3 bases and V 0 bases, and 4 bases lay outside the gene matches. CDR1 and CDR2 from the germline V gene are SGHRS and YFSETQ. The CDR3 spells CASSLVVSGGYNEQFF. CDR3 sequence (DNA): TGCGCCAGCAGCTTGGTGGTTAGCGGGGGCTACAATGAGCAGTTCTTC.

DNA for the CDR3: TGTGCCAGCAGCGAAGGGACCAGGGCCGGAGGGGAAAAACTGTTTTTT. Translated, it gives CASSEGTRAGGEKLFF. The chain carries TRBV5-5 and TRBJ1-4; a possible D gene is TRBD1 (5 bases). Germline CDR1 SGHKS, CDR2 YYEKEE (reference sequence). Trimming took off 4 bases at V and 8 bases at J, with 21 bases between the two ends. This CDR3 spans 16 amino acids.

The V call is TRBV6-5, the J call TRBJ1-6; D not certain. In germline, CDR1 is MNHEY, CDR2 SVGAGI. The CDR3 loop spans 13 amino acids. V was cut by 6 bases and J by 7 bases, with 10 bases left in between. CDR3 in amino acids: CASRRSENSPLHF. In nucleotides, the CDR3 is TGTGCCAGCAGAAGATCAGAAAATTCACCCCTCCACTTT.

This clone showed up just a few times. The chain carries TRBV3-1 (or the pseudogene TRBV3-2) and TRBJ1-6; D is perhaps TRBD1 (5 bases). Deletions cut 3 bases from V and 8 bases from J, with 17 bases between. This CDR3 has 16 amino acids. Germline V lookup: CDR1 LGHDT, CDR2 YNNKEL (reference sequence). CDR3 in amino acids: CASSQGGDGIDSPLHF. The CDR3 DNA reads as TGTGCCAGCAGCCAGGGGGGTGACGGGATAGATTCACCCCTCCACTTT.

V usage is TRBV5-8 and J usage is TRBJ1-3; 7 nucleotides agree with TRBD1. The ends lost 3 bases at V and 3 bases at J; junction bases unmatched: 6. Germline assignment: CDR1 SGHTS and CDR2 YDEGEE. This CDR3 is built from 15 residues. CDR3 nucleotide sequence: TGTGCCAGCAGCTGGGGGAGGACAGGTGGAAACACCATATATTTT. This codes for CASSWGRTGGNTIYF.

The CDR3 DNA is TGTGCCATCAGTGAAAACGGCTACGAGCAGTACGTC. Protein product: CAISENGYEQYV. V usage is TRBV10-3 and J usage is TRBJ2-7; the D is unclear. The CDR3 has 12 amino acids. Germline CDR1 and CDR2: ENHRY and SYGVKD. The ends were cut back, 3 bases at V and 3 bases at J, with 6 bases in the middle.

The rearrangement uses TRBV30 and TRBJ1-3; TRBD1 matches 7 bases. CDR3 length: 16 residues. Losses at the gene ends were 0 bases for V and 3 bases for J; bases not matched to a gene: 8. Germline V gene lookup returns CDR1 GTSNPN and CDR2 SVGIG (reference sequence). The CDR3 DNA sequence: TGTGCCTGGAGTGTCTCGTCTCCAGGGGGTGGAAACACCATATATTTT. This codes for CAWSVSSPGGGNTIYF.

The gene calls are TRBV3-1 (or the pseudogene TRBV3-2) and TRBJ2-5, with D possibly being TRBD1 (6 bases). The CDR3 length is 13 residues. Germline values: CDR1 LGHDT, CDR2 YNNKEL (reference sequence). The ends were cut back, 5 bases at V and 2 bases at J, with 9 bases in the middle. CDR3 region: CASSSRGQETQYF. CDR3 DNA: TGTGCCAGCAGCAGTAGGGGGCAAGAGACCCAGTACTTC.

The V gene is TRBV11-3, the J gene TRBJ2-1; TRBD2 agrees at 10 bases. The CDR3 extends over 15 amino acids. Germline assignment: CDR1 SGHNT and CDR2 YENEEA. Trimming cost V 2 bases and J 6 bases; bases outside gene matches: 4. The CDR3 protein is CASSLHLAGVNEQFF. The CDR3 nucleotides are TGTGCCAGCAGCTTACACCTAGCGGGAGTCAATGAGCAGTTCTTC.